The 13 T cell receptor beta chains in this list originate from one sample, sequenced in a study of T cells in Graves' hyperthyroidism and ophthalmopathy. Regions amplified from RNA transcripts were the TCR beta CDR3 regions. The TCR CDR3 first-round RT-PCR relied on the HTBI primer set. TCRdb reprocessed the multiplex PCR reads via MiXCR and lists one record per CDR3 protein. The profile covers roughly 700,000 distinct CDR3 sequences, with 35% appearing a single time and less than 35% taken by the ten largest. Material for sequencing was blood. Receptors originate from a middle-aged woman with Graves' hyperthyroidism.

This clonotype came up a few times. Here the CDR3 reads CAISDARSYEQYF. For the CDR3, the DNA is TGTGCCATCAGTGATGCCAGATCCTACGAGCAGTACTTC. The V and J genes are TRBV10-3 and TRBJ2-7; D remains ambiguous. Germline V gene sequence: CDR1 ENHRY, CDR2 SYGVKD. Deletions cut 3 bases from V and 1 base from J, with 7 bases between. The CDR3 contains 13 residues.

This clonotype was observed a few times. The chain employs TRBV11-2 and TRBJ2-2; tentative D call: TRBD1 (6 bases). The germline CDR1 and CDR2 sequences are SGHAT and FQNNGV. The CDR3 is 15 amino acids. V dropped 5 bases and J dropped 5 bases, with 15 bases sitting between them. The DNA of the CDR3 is TGTGCCAGCAGCACAGGGTCCTGGGGGACCGGGGAGCTGTTTTTT. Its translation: CASSTGSWGTGELFF.

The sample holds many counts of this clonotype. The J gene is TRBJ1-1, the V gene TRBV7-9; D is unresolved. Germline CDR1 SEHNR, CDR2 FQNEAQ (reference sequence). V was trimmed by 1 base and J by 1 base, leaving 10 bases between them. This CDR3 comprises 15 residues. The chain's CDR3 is CASSLEVDWNTEAFF. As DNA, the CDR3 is TGTGCCAGCAGCTTAGAAGTGGACTGGAACACTGAAGCTTTCTTT. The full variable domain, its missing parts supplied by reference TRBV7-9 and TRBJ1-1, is DTGVSQNPRHKITKRGQNVTFRCDPISEHNRLYWYRQTLGQGPEFLTYFQNEAQLEKSRLLSDRFSAERPKGSFSTLEIQRTEQGDSAMYLCASSLEVDWNTEAFFGQGTRLTVV.

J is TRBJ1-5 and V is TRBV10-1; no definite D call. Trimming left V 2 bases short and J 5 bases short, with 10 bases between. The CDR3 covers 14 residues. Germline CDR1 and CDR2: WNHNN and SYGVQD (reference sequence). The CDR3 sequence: CASSETTADQPQHF. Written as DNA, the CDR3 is TGCGCCAGCAGTGAGACTACAGCCGATCAGCCCCAGCATTTT.

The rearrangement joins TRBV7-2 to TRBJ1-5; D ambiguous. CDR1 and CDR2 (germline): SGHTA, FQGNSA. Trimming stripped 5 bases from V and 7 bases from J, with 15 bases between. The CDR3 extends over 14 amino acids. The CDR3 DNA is TGTGCCAGCAGCCAAGACCGGGAGGGACAGCCCCAGCATTTT. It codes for CASSQDREGQPQHF.

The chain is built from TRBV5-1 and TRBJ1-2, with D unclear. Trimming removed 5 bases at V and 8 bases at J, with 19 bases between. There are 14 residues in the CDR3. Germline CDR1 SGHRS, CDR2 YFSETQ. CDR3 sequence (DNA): TGCGCCAGCAGTCCCCCCCCCGACGTCTGGGGCTACACCTTC. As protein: CASSPPPDVWGYTF.

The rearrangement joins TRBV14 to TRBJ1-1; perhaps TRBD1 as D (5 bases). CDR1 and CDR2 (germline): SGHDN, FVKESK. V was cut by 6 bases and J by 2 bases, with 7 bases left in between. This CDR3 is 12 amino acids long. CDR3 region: CASRQANTEAFF. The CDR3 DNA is TGTGCCAGCAGACAGGCTAACACTGAAGCTTTCTTT.

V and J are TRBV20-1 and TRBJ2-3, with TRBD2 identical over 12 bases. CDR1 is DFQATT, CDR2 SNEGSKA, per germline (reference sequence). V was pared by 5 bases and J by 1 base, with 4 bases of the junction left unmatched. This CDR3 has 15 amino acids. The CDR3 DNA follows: TGCAGTGCTGATCGGACTAGCGGGGGCACAGATACGCAGTATTTT. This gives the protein CSADRTSGGTDTQYF.

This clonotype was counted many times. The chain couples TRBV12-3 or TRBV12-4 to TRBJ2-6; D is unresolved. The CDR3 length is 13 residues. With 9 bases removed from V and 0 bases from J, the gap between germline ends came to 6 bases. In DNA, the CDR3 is TGTGCCAGTTTGAACTCTGGGGCCAACGTCCTGACTTTC. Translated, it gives CASLNSGANVLTF.

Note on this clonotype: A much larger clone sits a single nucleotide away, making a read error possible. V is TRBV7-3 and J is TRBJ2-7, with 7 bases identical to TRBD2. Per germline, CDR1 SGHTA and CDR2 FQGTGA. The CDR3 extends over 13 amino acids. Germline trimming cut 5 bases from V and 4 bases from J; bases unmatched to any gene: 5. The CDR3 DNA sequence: TGTGCCAGCAGCCGCCCAGCGGGGTACGAGCAGTACTTC. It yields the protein CASSRPAGYEQYF. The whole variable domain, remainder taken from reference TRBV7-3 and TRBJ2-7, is GAGVSQTPSNKVTEKGKYVELRCDPISGHTALYWYRQSLGQGPEFLIYFQGTGAADDSGLPNDRFFAVRPEGSVSTLKIQRTERGDSAVYLCASSRPAGYEQYFGPGTRLTVT.

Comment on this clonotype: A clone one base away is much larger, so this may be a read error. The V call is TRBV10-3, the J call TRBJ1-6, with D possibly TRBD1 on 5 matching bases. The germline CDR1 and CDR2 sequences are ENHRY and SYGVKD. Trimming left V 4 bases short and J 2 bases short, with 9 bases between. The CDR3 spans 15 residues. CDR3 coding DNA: TGTGCCATCAGTGGACAGAGCCCCTATAATTCACCCCTCCACTTT. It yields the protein CAISGQSPYNSPLHF.

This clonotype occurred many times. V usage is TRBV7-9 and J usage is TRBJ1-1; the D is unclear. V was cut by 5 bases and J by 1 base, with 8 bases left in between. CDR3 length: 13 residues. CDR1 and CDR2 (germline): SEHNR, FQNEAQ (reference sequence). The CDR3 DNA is TGTGCCAGCAGCACCACAGAGAACACTGAAGCTTTCTTT. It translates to CASSTTENTEAFF.

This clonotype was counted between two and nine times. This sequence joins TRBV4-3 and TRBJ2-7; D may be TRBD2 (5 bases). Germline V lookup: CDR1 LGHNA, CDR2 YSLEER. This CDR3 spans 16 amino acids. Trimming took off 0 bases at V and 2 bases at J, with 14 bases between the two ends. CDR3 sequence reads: CASSQEEDSLTYEQYF. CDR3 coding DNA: TGCGCCAGCAGCCAAGAAGAGGACTCACTGACCTACGAGCAGTACTTC.